The 18 T cell receptor beta chains given below trace back to one sample, sequenced in a study of shared clonotypes between healthy human individuals. The data were produced by immunoSEQ multiplex PCR, yet TCRdb's version contains in-frame clones alone and is incomplete. Here the sample spans about 2.4 million clones, over 85% being singletons. The sample consisted of naive CD4+ T cells sorted from blood. Indicated subset: CD45RA+ positively selected. The receptors here all came from a man aged 18 to 30 in good health.

This clone was seen only once. The rearrangement uses TRBV7-2 and TRBJ2-7, with D perhaps being TRBD1 or TRBD2 (5 bases each). Germline lookup yields CDR1 SGHTA and CDR2 FQGNSA. Trimming stripped 1 base from V and 5 bases from J, with 12 bases between. The CDR3 length is 14 residues. The CDR3 nucleotides are TGTGCCAGCAGCTTAGGCTTCAGGGACCACGAGCAGTACTTC. Amino acid sequence: CASSLGFRDHEQYF.

This chain connects TRBV6-6 to TRBJ2-7; 10 nucleotides match TRBD1. Germline CDR1 reads MNHNY; CDR2 reads SVGAGI (reference sequence). Trimming cost V 4 bases and J 1 base; bases outside gene matches: 7. The CDR3 has 16 residues. The CDR3 loop is CASSWTGGWESYEQYF. The CDR3 bases are TGTGCCAGCAGTTGGACAGGGGGGTGGGAGTCCTACGAGCAGTACTTC.

The rearrangement uses TRBV7-2 and TRBJ2-5; D gene ambiguous. V lost 5 bases to trimming and J lost 1 base, with 14 bases between them. The CDR3 extends over 15 amino acids. Germline CDR1 and CDR2: SGHTA and FQGNSA. Written as DNA, the CDR3 is TGTGCCAGCAGCGCGACATCCTGGATCCAAGAGACCCAGTACTTC. It yields the protein CASSATSWIQETQYF.

The CDR3 DNA sequence: TGTGCCAGCAGCTTAGAGTCTAGCGGGTCTAGCACAGATACGCAGTATTTT. Residues: CASSLESSGSSTDTQYF. This chain uses TRBV7-8 with TRBJ2-3; 8 bases match TRBD2. The germline CDR1 and CDR2 sequences are SGHVS and FQNEAQ. Trimming took 1 base from V and 0 from J; bases not matched to a gene: 6. This CDR3 has 17 residues.

The CDR3, as DNA: TGTGCCAGCTCGGCGACAGAGTTGTTTTCCTACAATGAGCAGTTCTTC. Translating it yields CASSATELFSYNEQFF. V usage is TRBV18 and J usage is TRBJ2-1; the D gene is possibly TRBD1 (5 bases). Germline V CDR1 and CDR2: KGHSH, LQKENI. V was clipped by 6 bases and J by 1 base, with 16 bases between them. The CDR3 length is 16 residues.

The chain employs TRBV19 and TRBJ2-5; D is possibly TRBD1 (6 bases). This CDR3 region has 14 residues. V shed 11 bases and J shed 5 bases, with 21 bases lying between them. Germline CDR1 and CDR2: LNHDA and SQIVND (reference sequence). The CDR3 DNA reads TGTGCCGCCCACGCCACAGGGCGTGAGGAGACCCAGTACTTC. This sequence encodes CAAHATGREETQYF.

The J gene is TRBJ2-1, the V gene TRBV27, with D possibly matching TRBD2 (6 bases). V gave up 1 base and J gave up 8 bases, with 12 bases separating them. Germline-derived CDR1 and CDR2 are MNHEY and SMNVEV (reference sequence). The CDR3 has 14 amino acids. The chain's CDR3 is CASSLWREGDEQFF. CDR3 in DNA: TGTGCCAGCAGTTTATGGAGGGAAGGCGATGAGCAGTTCTTC.

V gene TRBV2 combines with J gene TRBJ1-6, with 7 bases identical to TRBD1. The V gene end was trimmed by 5 bases and the J gene end by 6 bases; junction bases not matched to a gene: 10. The CDR3 extends over 16 amino acids. CDR1 and CDR2 (germline): SNHLY, FYNNEI. The chain's CDR3 is CASSSRQGMSNSPLHF. The CDR3 nucleotides are TGTGCCAGCAGTTCTAGACAGGGTATGAGTAATTCACCCCTCCACTTT.

A remark on this clone: The sample carries other DNA sequences with the same CDR3. The chain has TRBV18 and TRBJ2-1, with 11 bases identical to TRBD2. The CDR3 is 15 amino acids. From germline, CDR1 is KGHSH and CDR2 LQKENI. Unmatched junction bases numbered 1, after V lost 3 bases and J lost 3 bases. This CDR3 reads CASSPGTSGYNEQFF. CDR3 sequence (DNA): TGTGCCAGCTCACCTGGGACTAGCGGCTACAATGAGCAGTTCTTC.

The chain combines TRBV14 with TRBJ2-2; D is possibly TRBD2 (6 bases). V was shortened by 1 base and J by 5 bases, with 23 bases between the two germline ends. CDR1 and CDR2 (germline): SGHDN, FVKESK. This CDR3 has 19 amino acids. This CDR3 is CASSQGWGSGPLRTGELFF. The CDR3 coding sequence is TGTGCCAGCAGCCAAGGATGGGGTAGCGGTCCCCTACGGACCGGGGAGCTGTTTTTT.

The V gene is TRBV7-9, the J gene TRBJ1-5, with a weak D call TRBD1 (6 bases). This CDR3 spans 13 amino acids. With 5 bases removed from V and 5 bases from J, the gap between germline ends came to 10 bases. The V gene's germline CDR1 is SEHNR and CDR2 FQNEAQ (reference sequence). For the CDR3, the DNA is TGTGCCAGCAGCAAACAGGGTGATCAGCCCCAGCATTTT. This encodes CASSKQGDQPQHF.

J is TRBJ2-5 and V is TRBV6-6; D may be TRBD2 (5 bases). The germline CDR1 and CDR2 sequences are MNHNY and SVGAGI (reference sequence). The CDR3 length is 14 residues. Trimming took 4 bases from V and 1 from J, leaving 10 bases between them. As DNA, the CDR3 is TGTGCCAGCAGTTTACCGGGAACCCAAGAGACCCAGTACTTC. This codes for CASSLPGTQETQYF.

This chain uses TRBV6-1 with TRBJ2-3; TRBD2 aligns across 14 bases. The CDR3 spans 16 residues. Germline lookup yields CDR1 MNHNS and CDR2 SASEGT. J was trimmed by 5 bases and V by 4 bases; bases with no gene match: 5. For the CDR3, the DNA is TGTGCCAGCAGTGGGGGGACTAGCGGGAGAGGAGATACGCAGTATTTT. Translation gives CASSGGTSGRGDTQYF.

This sequence joins TRBV9 and TRBJ2-2; TRBD1 or TRBD2 may be the D gene (5 bases each). Between the trimmed V and J ends, which lost 0 bases and 0 bases, there was a span of 12 bases. CDR3 length equals 17 residues. Germline CDR1 SGDLS, CDR2 YYNGEE. DNA for the CDR3: TGTGCCAGCAGCGTAGCGGGGCAGGCCTCGAACACCGGGGAGCTGTTTTTT. The encoded protein is CASSVAGQASNTGELFF.

The sample holds a few counts of this clone. The same CDR3 arises from other DNA sequences in this sample as well. The chain uses TRBV4-1 and TRBJ1-5, with a possible D match to TRBD1 (5 bases). The ends were cut back, 2 bases at V and 4 bases at J, with 9 bases in the middle. CDR1 and CDR2 from the germline V gene are MGHRA and YSYEKL. This CDR3 region has 14 residues. The CDR3 sequence is CASSQLTGNQPQHF. The CDR3 region has the DNA TGCGCCAGCAGCCAACTTACAGGAAATCAGCCCCAGCATTTT.

The CDR3 sequence is CAIREGGYYGYTF. CDR3 in DNA: TGTGCCATCAGAGAGGGGGGCTACTATGGCTACACCTTC. The V and J genes are TRBV10-3 and TRBJ1-2, with D possibly being TRBD1 (6 bases). The V gene lost 6 bases and the J gene lost 3 bases, with 11 bases spanning the gap. Germline V gives CDR1 ENHRY, CDR2 SYGVKD. The CDR3 loop spans 13 amino acids.

The chain couples TRBV6-6 to TRBJ2-7, with D unclear. The V and J ends lost 1 base and 1 base respectively, with 5 bases between them. This CDR3 has 13 residues. Germline-derived CDR1 and CDR2 are MNHNY and SVGAGI (reference sequence). The CDR3, as DNA: TGTGCCAGCAGTTACTTGGCATCCTACGAGCAGTACTTC. It yields the protein CASSYLASYEQYF.

V usage is TRBV15 and J usage is TRBJ1-1, with TRBD1 as a possible D gene (6 bases). This CDR3 is built from 15 residues. From germline, CDR1 is LNHNV and CDR2 YYDKDF (reference sequence). V was pared by 0 bases and J by 7 bases, with 15 bases between. CDR3 sequence (DNA): TGTGCCACCAGCAGAGATGCAGGGGATTGGGGTGAAGCTTTCTTT. Its protein product is CATSRDAGDWGEAFF.